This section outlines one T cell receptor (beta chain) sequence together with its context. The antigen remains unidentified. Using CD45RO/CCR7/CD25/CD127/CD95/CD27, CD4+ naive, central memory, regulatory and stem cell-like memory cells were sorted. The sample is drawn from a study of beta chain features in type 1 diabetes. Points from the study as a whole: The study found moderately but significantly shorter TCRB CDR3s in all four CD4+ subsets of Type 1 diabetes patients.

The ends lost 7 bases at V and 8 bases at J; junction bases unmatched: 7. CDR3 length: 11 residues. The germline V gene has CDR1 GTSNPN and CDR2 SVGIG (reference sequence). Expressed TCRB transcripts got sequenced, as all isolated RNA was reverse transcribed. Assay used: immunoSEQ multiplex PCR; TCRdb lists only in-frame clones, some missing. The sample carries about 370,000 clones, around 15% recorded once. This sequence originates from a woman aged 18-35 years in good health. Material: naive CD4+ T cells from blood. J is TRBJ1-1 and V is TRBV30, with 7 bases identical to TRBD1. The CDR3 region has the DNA TGTGCCTTCTGGGTGACAGGGGAAGCTTTCTTT. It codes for CAFWVTGEAFF.